A single sample gave rise to the 5 T cell receptor beta chains below, sequenced in a study of metastatic and nonmetastatic thyroid tumors. TCRdb redid the clone calls on the PCR reads using MiXCR. Here the sample spans roughly 72,000 clones, around 18% being singletons. Nobody among the patients had been given any treatment before thyroid surgery. The sample was blood. The origin of the receptors is a female donor with papillary thyroid cancer or a benign thyroid nodule (not recorded which). Some clones in this sample may be carry-over from other donors' samples.

The gene calls are TRBV18 and TRBJ1-6, with TRBD1 matching 7 bases. This CDR3 spans 15 amino acids. The V gene end was trimmed by 1 base and the J gene end by 9 bases; junction bases not matched to a gene: 6. Germline V gene sequence: CDR1 KGHSH, CDR2 LQKENI. CDR3 region: CASSPLIQGGSPLHF. The CDR3 DNA reads TGTGCCAGCTCACCACTAATCCAGGGGGGTTCACCCCTCCACTTT.

This clone was recorded many times. The V gene is TRBV27, the J gene TRBJ2-1; 8 bases line up with TRBD2. CDR3 length: 15 amino acids. Germline values: CDR1 MNHEY, CDR2 SMNVEV (reference sequence). Losses at the gene ends were 3 bases for V and 4 bases for J; bases not matched to a gene: 5. For the CDR3, the DNA is TGTGCCAGCAGTTTCTTAGCGGGAAGATACAATGAGCAGTTCTTC. Its protein product is CASSFLAGRYNEQFF.

This clone was counted many times. The genes are TRBV24-1 and TRBJ2-3; TRBD1 matches 9 bases. After removal of 4 bases from V and 2 bases from J, the junction contained 6 bases not matched to a gene. In germline, CDR1 is KGHDR, CDR2 SFDVKD. The CDR3 sequence is 16 residues long. CDR3 residues: CATSETRDRVTDTQYF. Here the CDR3 DNA reads TGTGCCACCAGTGAGACCCGGGACAGGGTCACAGATACGCAGTATTTT.

This clone was seen at least ten times. The V gene is TRBV12-3 or TRBV12-4, the J gene TRBJ2-6; D is ambiguous. The CDR3 loop spans 15 amino acids. V was pared by 1 base and J by 4 bases, with 8 bases between. The CDR3 coding sequence is TGTGCCAGCAGTTTAGGCGGATCCGGGGCCAACGTCCTGACTTTC. The encoded protein is CASSLGGSGANVLTF.

The sample holds many counts of this clone. This CDR3 is CSAPPGTGENIQYF. The CDR3 region has the DNA TGCAGTGCTCCCCCAGGGACTGGGGAGAACATTCAGTACTTC. This sequence joins TRBV20-1 and TRBJ2-4, with a tentative D call TRBD2 (6 bases). The CDR3 covers 14 residues. Germline V gene lookup returns CDR1 DFQATT and CDR2 SNEGSKA (reference sequence). With 5 bases removed from V and 7 bases from J, the gap between germline ends came to 18 bases.